The T cell receptor (beta chain) described here comes from a study of control samples from healthy donors and cancer patients. The data were produced by immunoSEQ multiplex PCR, yet TCRdb's version contains in-frame clones alone and is incomplete. The sample has about 220,000 clones, about 93% seen once. CDR1 SGHVS and CDR2 FQNEAQ come from the germline V gene. This CDR3 has 14 residues. The V and J ends lost 3 bases and 7 bases respectively, with 10 bases between them. This sequence joins TRBV7-8 and TRBJ1-6; the D is unclear. Sequences were obtained from blood. The receptor was isolated from a man aged 45 to 65 in good health. In nucleotides, the CDR3 is TGTGCCAGCAGCTTGGATCGCAGGAATTCACCCCTCCACTTT. Protein: CASSLDRRNSPLHF.